This entry describes one T cell receptor (beta chain). Its cognate antigen is unknown. These data come from a study of PD-1 blockade in mismatch repair-deficient tumors. At the level of the study: Patients had around 12 mismatch repair-deficient cancer types, all previously treated and progressing. Whole-study results and caveats: After pembrolizumab, tumor-resident clones rose rapidly, then generally contracted before radiologic responses.

CDR1 and CDR2 (germline): MNHNS, SASEGT. The CDR3 is 14 amino acids. After removal of 5 bases from V and 6 bases from J, the junction contained 6 bases not matched to a gene. TCRdb's table, derived via immunoSEQ multiplex PCR, lists solely in-frame clones and lacks some. The sample lists approximately 100,000 clones; roughly four fifths were seen once. Every patient had mismatch repair deficiency by PCR or immunohistochemistry. TCR sequencing covered a few patients who responded to pembrolizumab. The TCR sequence derives from an adult with mismatch repair-deficient cancer. The chain couples TRBV6-1 to TRBJ2-1; 8 bases fit TRBD1. The material sequenced was peripheral blood, taken less than 37 weeks after starting pembrolizumab. As DNA, the CDR3 is TGTGCCAGCAGTAAGGACAGGGCCTCCAATGAGCAGTTCTTC. Amino acid sequence: CASSKDRASNEQFF.